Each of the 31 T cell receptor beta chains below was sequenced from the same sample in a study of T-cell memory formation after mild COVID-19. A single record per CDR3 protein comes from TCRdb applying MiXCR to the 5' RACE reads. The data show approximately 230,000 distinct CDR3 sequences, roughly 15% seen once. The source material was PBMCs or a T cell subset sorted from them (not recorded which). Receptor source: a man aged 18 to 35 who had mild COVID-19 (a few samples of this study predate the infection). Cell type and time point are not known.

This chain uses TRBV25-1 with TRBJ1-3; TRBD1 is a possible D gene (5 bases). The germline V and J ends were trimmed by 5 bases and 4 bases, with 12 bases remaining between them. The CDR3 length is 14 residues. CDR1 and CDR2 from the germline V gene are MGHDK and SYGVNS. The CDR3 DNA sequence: TGTGCCAGCAGTCAGGGTGCAAGCGGAAACACCATATATTTT. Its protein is CASSQGASGNTIYF.

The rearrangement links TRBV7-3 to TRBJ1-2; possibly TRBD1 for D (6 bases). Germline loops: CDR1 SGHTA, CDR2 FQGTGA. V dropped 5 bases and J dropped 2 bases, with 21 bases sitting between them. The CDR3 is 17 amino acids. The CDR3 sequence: CASSPQGGYRGNYGYTF. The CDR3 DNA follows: TGTGCCAGCAGCCCACAAGGGGGGTACCGGGGAAACTATGGCTACACCTTC.

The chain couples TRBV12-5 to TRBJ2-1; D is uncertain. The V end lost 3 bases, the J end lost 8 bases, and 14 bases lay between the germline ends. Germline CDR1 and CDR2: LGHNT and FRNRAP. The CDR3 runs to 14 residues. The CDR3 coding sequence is TGTGCTAGTGGTTTCGGTGCCGGAGCAGATGAGCAGTTCTTC. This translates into CASGFGAGADEQFF.

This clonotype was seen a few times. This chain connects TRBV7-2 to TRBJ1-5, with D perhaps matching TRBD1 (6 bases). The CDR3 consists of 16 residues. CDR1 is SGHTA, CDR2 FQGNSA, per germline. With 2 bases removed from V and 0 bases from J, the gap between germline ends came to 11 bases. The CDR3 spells CASSLQQGYSNQPQHF. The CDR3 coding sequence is TGTGCCAGCAGCTTACAACAGGGTTATAGCAATCAGCCCCAGCATTTT.

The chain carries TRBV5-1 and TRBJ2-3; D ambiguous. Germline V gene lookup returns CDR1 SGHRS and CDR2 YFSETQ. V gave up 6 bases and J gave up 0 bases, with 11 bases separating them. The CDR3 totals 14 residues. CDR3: CASKENPSTDTQYF. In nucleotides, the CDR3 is TGCGCCAGCAAGGAGAACCCTAGCACAGATACGCAGTATTTT.

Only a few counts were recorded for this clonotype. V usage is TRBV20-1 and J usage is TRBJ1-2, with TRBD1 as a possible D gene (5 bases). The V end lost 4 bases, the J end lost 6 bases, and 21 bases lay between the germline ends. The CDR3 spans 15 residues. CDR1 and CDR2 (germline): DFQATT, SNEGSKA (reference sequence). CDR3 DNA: TGCAGTGCTATCTCTGGCCAGGGTATGACCCATGGCTACACCTTC. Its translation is CSAISGQGMTHGYTF.

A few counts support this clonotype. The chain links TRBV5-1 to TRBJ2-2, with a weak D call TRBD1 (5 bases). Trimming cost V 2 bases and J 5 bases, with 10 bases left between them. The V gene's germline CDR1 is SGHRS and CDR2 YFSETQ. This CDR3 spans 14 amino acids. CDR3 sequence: CASSFQQATGELFF. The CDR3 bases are TGCGCCAGCAGCTTTCAACAGGCTACCGGGGAGCTGTTTTTT. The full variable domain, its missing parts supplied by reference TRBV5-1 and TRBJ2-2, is KAGVTQTPRYLIKTRGQQVTLSCSPISGHRSVSWYQQTPGQGLQFLFEYFSETQRNKGNFPGRFSGRQFSNSRSEMNVSTLELGDSALYLCASSFQQATGELFFGEGSRLTVL.

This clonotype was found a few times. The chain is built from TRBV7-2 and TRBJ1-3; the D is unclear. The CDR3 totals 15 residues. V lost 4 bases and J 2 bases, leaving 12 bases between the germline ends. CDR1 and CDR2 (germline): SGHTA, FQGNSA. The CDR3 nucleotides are TGTGCCAGCAGCTCGAGGTCGGGCGCTGGAAACACCATATATTTT. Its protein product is CASSSRSGAGNTIYF.

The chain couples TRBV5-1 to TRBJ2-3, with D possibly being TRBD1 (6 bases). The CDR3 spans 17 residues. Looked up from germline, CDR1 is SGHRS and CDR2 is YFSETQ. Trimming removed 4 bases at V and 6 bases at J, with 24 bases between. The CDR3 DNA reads TGCGCCAGCAGCCTAGCCCAGGACAGTAGAAATGCTGATACGCAGTATTTT. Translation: CASSLAQDSRNADTQYF.

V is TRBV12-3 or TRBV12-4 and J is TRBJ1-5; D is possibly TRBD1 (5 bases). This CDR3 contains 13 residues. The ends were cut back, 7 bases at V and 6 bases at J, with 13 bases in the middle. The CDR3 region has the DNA TGTGCCAGCACCTTGGGGGTGGGTCAGCCCCAGCATTTT. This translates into CASTLGVGQPQHF.

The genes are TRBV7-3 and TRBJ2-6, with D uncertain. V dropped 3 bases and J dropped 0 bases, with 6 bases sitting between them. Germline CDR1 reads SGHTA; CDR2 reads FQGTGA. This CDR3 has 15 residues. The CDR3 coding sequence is TGTGCCAGCAGCTTCTGCAGCTCTGGGGCCAACGTCCTGACTTTC. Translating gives CASSFCSSGANVLTF.

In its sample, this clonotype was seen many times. The CDR3 DNA is TGCAGTGCCCGGGAGAACAGGGGAAATTCACCCCTCCACTTT. Translated, it gives CSARENRGNSPLHF. The rearrangement links TRBV20-1 to TRBJ1-6, with 7 nucleotides matching TRBD1. The V gene's germline CDR1 is DFQATT and CDR2 SNEGSKA (reference sequence). CDR3 length equals 14 residues. With V trimmed by 6 bases and J by 7 bases, 9 bases remained unmatched.

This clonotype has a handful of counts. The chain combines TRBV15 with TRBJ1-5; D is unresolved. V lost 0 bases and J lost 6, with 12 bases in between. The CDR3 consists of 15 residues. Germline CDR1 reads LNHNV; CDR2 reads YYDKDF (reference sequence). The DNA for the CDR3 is TGTGCCACCAGCAGAGAGGTCGGGAGGGTTCAGCCCCAGCATTTT. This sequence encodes CATSREVGRVQPQHF.

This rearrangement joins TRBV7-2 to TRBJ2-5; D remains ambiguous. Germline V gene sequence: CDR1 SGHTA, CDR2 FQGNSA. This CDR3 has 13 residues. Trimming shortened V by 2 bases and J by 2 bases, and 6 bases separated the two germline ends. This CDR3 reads CASSLQRQETQYF. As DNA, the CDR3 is TGTGCCAGCAGCTTACAAAGACAAGAGACCCAGTACTTC.

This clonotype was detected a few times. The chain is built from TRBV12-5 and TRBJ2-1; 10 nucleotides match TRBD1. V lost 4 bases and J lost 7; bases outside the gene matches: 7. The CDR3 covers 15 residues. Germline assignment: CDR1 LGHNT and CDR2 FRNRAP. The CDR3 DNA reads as TGTGCTAGTGGTTACCCCGGGACAGGGGTAAATGAGCAGTTCTTC. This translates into CASGYPGTGVNEQFF. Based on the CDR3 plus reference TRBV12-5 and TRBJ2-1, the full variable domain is DARVTQTPRHKVTEMGQEVTMRCQPILGHNTVFWYRQTMMQGLELLAYFRNRAPLDDSGMPKDRFSAEMPDATLATLKIQPSEPRDSAVYFCASGYPGTGVNEQFFGPGTRLTVL.

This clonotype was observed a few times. CDR3: CAISEVEEKLFF. DNA of the CDR3: TGTGCCATCAGCGAGGTTGAGGAAAAACTGTTTTTT. The chain couples TRBV10-3 to TRBJ1-4; D is ambiguous. The germline gives CDR1 ENHRY, CDR2 SYGVKD. V lost 6 bases and J 8 bases, leaving 10 bases between the germline ends. This CDR3 comprises 12 residues.

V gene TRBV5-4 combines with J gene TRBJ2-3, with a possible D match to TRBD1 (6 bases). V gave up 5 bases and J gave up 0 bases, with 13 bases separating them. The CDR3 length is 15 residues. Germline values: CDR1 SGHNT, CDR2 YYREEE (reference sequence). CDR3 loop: CASSPKDRSTDTQYF. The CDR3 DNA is TGTGCCAGCAGTCCGAAGGACAGAAGCACAGATACGCAGTATTTT.

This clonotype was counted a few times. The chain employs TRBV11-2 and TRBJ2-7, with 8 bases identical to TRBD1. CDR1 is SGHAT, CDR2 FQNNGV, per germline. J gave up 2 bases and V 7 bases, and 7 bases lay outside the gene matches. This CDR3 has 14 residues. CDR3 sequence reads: CASNRGSGTYEQYF. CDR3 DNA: TGTGCCAGCAACAGGGGGAGTGGGACCTACGAGCAGTACTTC.

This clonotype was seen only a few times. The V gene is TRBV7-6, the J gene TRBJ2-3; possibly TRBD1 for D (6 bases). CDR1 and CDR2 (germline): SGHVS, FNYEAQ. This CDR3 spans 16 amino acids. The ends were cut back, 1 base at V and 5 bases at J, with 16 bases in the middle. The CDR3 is CASSLEFWGPGDTQYF. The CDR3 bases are TGTGCCAGCAGCTTAGAGTTTTGGGGGCCGGGAGATACGCAGTATTTT.

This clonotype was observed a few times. The CDR3: CSGQRDTGELFF. CDR3 nucleotide sequence: TGCAGCGGTCAACGGGACACCGGGGAGCTGTTTTTT. The chain couples TRBV29-1 to TRBJ2-2; D call uncertain. From germline, CDR1 is SQVTM and CDR2 ANQGSEA. The CDR3 has 12 residues. The germline V and J ends were trimmed by 7 bases and 3 bases, with 9 bases remaining between them.

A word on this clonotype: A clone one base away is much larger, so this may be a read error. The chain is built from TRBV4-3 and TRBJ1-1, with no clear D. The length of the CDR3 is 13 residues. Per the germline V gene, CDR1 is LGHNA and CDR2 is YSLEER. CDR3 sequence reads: CASSQDLGGEVFF. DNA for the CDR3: TGCGCCAGCAGCCAAGATCTGGGAGGAGAAGTTTTCTTT.

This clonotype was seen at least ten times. In nucleotides, the CDR3 is TGTGCCAGCAGCTTAGTGGCGCTAGGAACGGAGCTGTTTTTT. The encoded protein is CASSLVALGTELFF. The chain uses TRBV7-2 and TRBJ2-2; D is unclear. There are 14 residues in the CDR3. Germline values: CDR1 SGHTA, CDR2 FQGNSA. The V end lost 1 base, the J end lost 10 bases, and 13 bases lay between the germline ends. Full variable domain (missing parts from reference TRBV7-2 and TRBJ2-2): GAGVSQSPSNKVTEKGKDVELRCDPISGHTALYWYRQSLGQGLEFLIYFQGNSAPDKSGLPSDRFSAERTGGSVSTLTIQRTQQEDSAVYLCASSLVALGTELFFGEGSRLTVL.

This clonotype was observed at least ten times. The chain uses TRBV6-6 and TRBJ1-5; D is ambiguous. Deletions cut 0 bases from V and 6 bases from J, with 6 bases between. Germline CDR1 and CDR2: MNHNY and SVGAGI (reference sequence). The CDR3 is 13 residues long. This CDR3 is CASSYSVGQPQHF. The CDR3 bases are TGTGCCAGCAGTTACTCTGTGGGTCAGCCCCAGCATTTT.

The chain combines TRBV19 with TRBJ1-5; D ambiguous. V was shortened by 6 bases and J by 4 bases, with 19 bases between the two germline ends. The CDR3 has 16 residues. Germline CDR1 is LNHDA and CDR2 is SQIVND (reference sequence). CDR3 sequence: CASRGFRGSRNQPQHF. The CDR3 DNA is TGTGCCAGTAGAGGGTTCCGTGGCAGTCGGAATCAGCCCCAGCATTTT.

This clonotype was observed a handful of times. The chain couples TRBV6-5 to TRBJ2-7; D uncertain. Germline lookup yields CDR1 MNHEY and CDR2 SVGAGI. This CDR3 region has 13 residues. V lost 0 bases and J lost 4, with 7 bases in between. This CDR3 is CASSYSRSYEQYF. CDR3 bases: TGTGCCAGCAGTTACTCGCGTAGTTACGAGCAGTACTTC.

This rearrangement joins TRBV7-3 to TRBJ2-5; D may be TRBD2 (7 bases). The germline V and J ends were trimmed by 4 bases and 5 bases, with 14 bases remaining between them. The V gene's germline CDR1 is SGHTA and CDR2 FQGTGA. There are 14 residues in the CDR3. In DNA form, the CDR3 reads TGTGCCAGCAGCTGGAGGGGGGGCAGGGAGACCCAGTACTTC. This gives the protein CASSWRGGRETQYF.

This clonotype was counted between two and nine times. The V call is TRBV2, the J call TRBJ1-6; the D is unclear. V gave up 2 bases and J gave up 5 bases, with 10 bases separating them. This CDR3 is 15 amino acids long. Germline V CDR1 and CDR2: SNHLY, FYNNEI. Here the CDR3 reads CASSERVPHNSPLHF. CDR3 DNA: TGTGCCAGCAGTGAACGGGTCCCTCATAATTCACCCCTCCACTTT.

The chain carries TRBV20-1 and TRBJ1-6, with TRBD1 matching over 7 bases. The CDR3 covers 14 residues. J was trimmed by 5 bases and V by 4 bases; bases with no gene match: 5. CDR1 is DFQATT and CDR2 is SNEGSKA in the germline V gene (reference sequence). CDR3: CSATPGQNNSPLHF. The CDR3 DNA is TGCAGTGCTACTCCGGGACAGAATAATTCACCCCTCCACTTT.

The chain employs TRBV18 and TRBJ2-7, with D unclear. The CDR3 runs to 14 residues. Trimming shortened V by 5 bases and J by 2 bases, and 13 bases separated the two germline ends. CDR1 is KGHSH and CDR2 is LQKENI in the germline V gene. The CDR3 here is CASSRGESPYEQYF. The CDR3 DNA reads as TGTGCCAGCTCAAGAGGAGAGAGCCCCTACGAGCAGTACTTC.

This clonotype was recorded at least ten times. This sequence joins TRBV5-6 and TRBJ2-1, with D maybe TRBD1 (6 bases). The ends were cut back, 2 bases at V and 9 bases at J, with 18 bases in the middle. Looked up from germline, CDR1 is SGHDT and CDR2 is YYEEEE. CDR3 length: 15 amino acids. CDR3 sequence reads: CASSFIDRISAEQFF. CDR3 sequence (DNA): TGTGCCAGCAGCTTCATCGACAGGATCTCCGCTGAGCAGTTCTTC. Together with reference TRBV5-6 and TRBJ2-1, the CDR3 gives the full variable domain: DAGVTQSPTHLIKTRGQQVTLRCSPKSGHDTVSWYQQALGQGPQFIFQYYEEEERQRGNFPDRFSGHQFPNYSSELNVNALLLGDSALYLCASSFIDRISAEQFFGPGTRLTVL.

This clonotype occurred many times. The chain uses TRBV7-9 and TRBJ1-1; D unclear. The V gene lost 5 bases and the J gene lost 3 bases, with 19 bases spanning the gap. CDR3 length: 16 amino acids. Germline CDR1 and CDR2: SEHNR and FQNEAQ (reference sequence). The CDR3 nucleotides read TGTGCCAGCAGCCGAACCCCCGGAGACGGCGACACTGAAGCTTTCTTT. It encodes CASSRTPGDGDTEAFF.